The entry below describes one T cell receptor beta chain. Its antigen is as yet unknown. The CDR3 sequence is 14 residues long. Looked up from germline, CDR1 is MNHEY and CDR2 is SVGAGI. Trimming left V 0 bases short and J 2 bases short, with 8 bases between. One entry per CDR3 protein, called by TCRdb with MiXCR from the multiplex PCR reads. The data contain 250,000 or so distinct CDR3 sequences, about 33% of them seen just once; the ten biggest clones take up around 1.1%. Axillary draining lymph nodes of breast cancer patients supplied the node samples. The sample belongs to a study of breast tumors, draining lymph nodes, adjacent tissues. Study results and caveats: Tumor TCR diversity was below lymph nodes but above nontumor tissue. The lymph node origin of tumor T cells was framed as consistent with a hypothesis, not demonstrated.

This rearrangement joins TRBV6-5 to TRBJ2-7; D call uncertain. The sequence was obtained from a female donor with breast cancer. Some clones in this sample may be carry-over from other donors' samples. The sample comprised axillary lymph node tissue. The CDR3 spells CASSYSRQTYEQYF. The CDR3 DNA follows: TGTGCCAGCAGTTACTCGAGGCAAACCTACGAGCAGTACTTC.